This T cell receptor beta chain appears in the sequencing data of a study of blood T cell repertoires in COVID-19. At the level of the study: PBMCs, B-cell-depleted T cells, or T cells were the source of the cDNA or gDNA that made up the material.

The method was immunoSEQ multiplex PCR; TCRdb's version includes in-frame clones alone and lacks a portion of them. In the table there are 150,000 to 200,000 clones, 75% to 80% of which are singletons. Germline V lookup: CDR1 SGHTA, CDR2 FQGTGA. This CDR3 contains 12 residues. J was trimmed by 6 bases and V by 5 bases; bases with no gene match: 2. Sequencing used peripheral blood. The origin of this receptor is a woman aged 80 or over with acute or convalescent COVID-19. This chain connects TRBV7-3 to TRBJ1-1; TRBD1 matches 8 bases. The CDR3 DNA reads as TGTGCCAGCAGCCCAGGGGGCGCTGAAGCTTTCTTT. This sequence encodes CASSPGGAEAFF.